The 29 T cell receptor beta chains presented below share a single source sample, sequenced in a study of T cell responses to AZD1222 COVID-19 vaccine. Clones were sequenced by immunoSEQ multiplex PCR, and TCRdb holds only the in-frame ones, with some missing. The repertoire holds 120,000 or so clones, with about 87% as singletons. Sequencing used peripheral blood, obtained on day 0 of AZD1222 vaccination. The receptors originated from an adult in good health.

The rearrangement links TRBV7-2 to TRBJ1-3, with no clear D. Germline CDR1 and CDR2: SGHTA and FQGNSA. Trimming pared 3 bases from V and 0 bases from J, leaving 12 bases between. This CDR3 has 16 residues. This CDR3 reads CASSFGPGRSGNTIYF. CDR3 in DNA: TGTGCCAGCAGCTTCGGACCCGGACGCTCTGGAAACACCATATATTTT.

V and J are TRBV10-3 and TRBJ2-3; 10 positions match TRBD2. The CDR3 loop spans 14 amino acids. Trimming took 5 bases from V and 6 from J; bases not matched to a gene: 5. Germline V gives CDR1 ENHRY, CDR2 SYGVKD. The CDR3 protein is CAISRTSGVDTQYF. The CDR3 DNA reads TGTGCCATCAGTCGAACTAGCGGGGTCGATACGCAGTATTTT.

In DNA, the CDR3 is TGTGCCTCCACCGCGCGGGGACCAAATGAGCAGTTCTTC. Protein sequence: CASTARGPNEQFF. The chain uses TRBV19 and TRBJ2-1; weak D call: TRBD2 (6 bases). The CDR3 extends over 13 amino acids. Germline-derived CDR1 and CDR2 are LNHDA and SQIVND (reference sequence). Trimming took off 11 bases at V and 7 bases at J, with 18 bases between the two ends.

This clone was found once. The gene calls are TRBV5-4 and TRBJ2-1; D not resolved. The CDR3 totals 14 residues. Germline V gene sequence: CDR1 SGHNT, CDR2 YYREEE (reference sequence). Trimming took off 4 bases at V and 5 bases at J, with 13 bases between the two ends. The CDR3 sequence is CASSESTRNNEQFF. CDR3 DNA sequence: TGTGCCAGCAGCGAAAGCACGAGAAACAATGAGCAGTTCTTC.

This CDR3 is CASSLAKSDLSSYNSPLHF. DNA for the CDR3: TGTGCCAGCAGCTTGGCTAAGTCGGACTTAAGCTCCTATAATTCACCCCTCCACTTT. V gene TRBV5-6 combines with J gene TRBJ1-6; D gene uncertain. This CDR3 is built from 19 residues. With 0 bases removed from V and 0 bases from J, the gap between germline ends came to 16 bases. Looked up from germline, CDR1 is SGHDT and CDR2 is YYEEEE.

V is TRBV4-2 and J is TRBJ1-2; D gene unclear. Between the trimmed V and J ends, which lost 11 bases and 2 bases, there was a span of 15 bases. Germline CDR1 and CDR2: LGHNA and YNFKEQ. The CDR3 totals 13 residues. In DNA, the CDR3 is TGTGCCTCTCGCGGCTCAGACAACTATGGCTACACCTTC. Its translation: CASRGSDNYGYTF.

V usage is TRBV18 and J usage is TRBJ2-5; D uncertain. Trimming cost V 0 bases and J 0 bases, with 8 bases left between them. Germline V gives CDR1 KGHSH, CDR2 LQKENI. The CDR3 extends over 15 amino acids. CDR3 protein: CASSPPTAYQETQYF. The CDR3 nucleotides are TGTGCCAGCTCACCACCGACTGCGTACCAAGAGACCCAGTACTTC.

The chain links TRBV19 to TRBJ1-6; D unclear. This CDR3 spans 13 amino acids. The V and J ends lost 6 bases and 7 bases respectively, with 10 bases between them. Per germline, CDR1 LNHDA and CDR2 SQIVND (reference sequence). CDR3 residues: CASRAIGNSPLHF. The CDR3 bases are TGTGCCAGTAGGGCGATAGGAAATTCACCCCTCCACTTT.

A few counts support this clone. CDR3 in DNA: TGTGCCAGCAGCCCCAATGGGCAGTTCACCTACGAGCAGTACTTC. It encodes CASSPNGQFTYEQYF. The chain employs TRBV3-1 (or the pseudogene TRBV3-2) and TRBJ2-7; D remains unclear. The V gene's germline CDR1 is LGHDT and CDR2 YNNKEL (reference sequence). The CDR3 length is 15 residues. Trimming left V 4 bases short and J 2 bases short, with 15 bases between.

The V gene is TRBV10-3, the J gene TRBJ2-7; D is uncertain. Germline CDR1 reads ENHRY; CDR2 reads SYGVKD. The CDR3 totals 14 residues. The V end was cut by 0 bases, the J end by 12 bases, with 18 bases between. CDR3 in amino acids: CAISESGSSGPPYF. CDR3 sequence (DNA): TGTGCCATCAGTGAGTCGGGTTCATCTGGGCCACCGTACTTC.

The chain employs TRBV7-2 and TRBJ2-3, with 14 bases matching TRBD2. V dropped 5 bases and J dropped 4; count of bases not matched to a gene: 5. This CDR3 is 16 amino acids long. Germline lookup yields CDR1 SGHTA and CDR2 FQGNSA. The CDR3 DNA reads as TGTGCCAGCAGCGTGACTAGCGGGGGGGGTTCAGATACGCAGTATTTT. Translating it yields CASSVTSGGGSDTQYF.

J is TRBJ1-1 and V is TRBV6-5; the D is unclear. Germline V gene lookup returns CDR1 MNHEY and CDR2 SVGAGI. Trimming shortened V by 0 bases and J by 5 bases, and 7 bases separated the two germline ends. CDR3 length equals 13 residues. The CDR3 region has the DNA TGTGCCAGCAGTTACTCCCAGTGGACTGAAGCTTTCTTT. This encodes CASSYSQWTEAFF.

This chain links TRBV4-2 with TRBJ1-5, with D maybe TRBD1 (5 bases). Trimming shortened V by 3 bases and J by 4 bases, and 10 bases separated the two germline ends. The CDR3 extends over 14 amino acids. The germline gives CDR1 LGHNA, CDR2 YNFKEQ. The CDR3 bases are TGTGCCAGCAGCCAGAGGGGAGGGAATCAGCCCCAGCATTTT. It is translated as CASSQRGGNQPQHF.

The V gene is TRBV7-2, the J gene TRBJ1-1; D uncertain. Germline assignment: CDR1 SGHTA and CDR2 FQGNSA. Trimming took off 4 bases at V and 8 bases at J, with 14 bases between the two ends. The CDR3 extends over 13 amino acids. The CDR3 region has the DNA TGTGCCAGCAGCTCCTTCGTGGCTGCAGAAGCTTTCTTT. Its protein is CASSSFVAAEAFF.

This clone occurred once. The genes are TRBV7-9 and TRBJ2-6; D is possibly TRBD1 or TRBD2 (5 bases each). Trimming took 5 bases from V and 0 from J, leaving 17 bases between them. This CDR3 has 18 residues. Germline V CDR1 and CDR2: SEHNR, FQNEAQ (reference sequence). The CDR3 is CASSTRQTTSSGANVLTF. In nucleotides, the CDR3 is TGTGCCAGCAGCACCAGACAGACTACGAGCTCTGGGGCCAACGTCCTGACTTTC.

The chain couples TRBV7-2 to TRBJ1-3; D remains unclear. The germline V gene has CDR1 SGHTA and CDR2 FQGNSA. Between the trimmed V and J ends, which lost 2 bases and 0 bases, there was a span of 5 bases. CDR3 length: 14 amino acids. CDR3 sequence (DNA): TGTGCCAGCAGCTTACTCTCCTCTGGAAACACCATATATTTT. Amino acid sequence: CASSLLSSGNTIYF.

This clone came up a few times. The chain recombines TRBV7-2 with TRBJ1-5, with D maybe TRBD1 (5 bases). V lost 1 base and J 4 bases, leaving 17 bases between the germline ends. Germline CDR1 SGHTA, CDR2 FQGNSA. This CDR3 is 17 amino acids long. The CDR3 region is CASSLVGGSGNNQPQHF. The CDR3 DNA is TGTGCCAGCAGCTTAGTGGGAGGATCAGGGAATAATCAGCCCCAGCATTTT.

V and J are TRBV7-2 and TRBJ2-7; TRBD1 might be the D (6 bases). The length of the CDR3 is 15 residues. With 5 bases removed from V and 7 bases from J, the gap between germline ends came to 21 bases. Germline lookup yields CDR1 SGHTA and CDR2 FQGNSA. Written as DNA, the CDR3 is TGTGCCAGCAGCAAGGACAGAGGCGTCTTTTATGAGCAGTACTTC. Translating it yields CASSKDRGVFYEQYF.

The chain has TRBV2 and TRBJ2-2; D may be TRBD1 or TRBD2 (5 bases each). V was cut by 4 bases and J by 4 bases, with 13 bases left in between. The germline V gene has CDR1 SNHLY and CDR2 FYNNEI. The CDR3 runs to 15 residues. DNA for the CDR3: TGTGCCAGCAGTGCAGGTGGGGCGGGCACCGGGGAGCTGTTTTTT. This translates into CASSAGGAGTGELFF.

The chain employs TRBV6-2 or TRBV6-3 and TRBJ1-5; no clear D. Germline V CDR1 and CDR2: MNHEY, SVGEGT. The CDR3 spans 14 residues. V lost 5 bases, J lost 0 bases, and 8 bases lay in between. The CDR3 is CASSRQDSNQPQHF. CDR3 in DNA: TGTGCCAGCAGTCGTCAGGATAGCAATCAGCCCCAGCATTTT.

This clone was observed a single time. The CDR3 DNA reads TGTGCCAGCAGGGAAGGGACTAAGACGAAAGAGACCCAGTACTTC. Protein: CASREGTKTKETQYF. This rearrangement joins TRBV7-9 to TRBJ2-5; 7 nucleotides align to TRBD2. J was trimmed by 3 bases and V by 6 bases; bases with no gene match: 10. The CDR3 runs to 15 residues. Germline V CDR1 and CDR2: SEHNR, FQNEAQ (reference sequence).

This chain connects TRBV2 to TRBJ2-3; 13 nucleotides line up with TRBD2. This CDR3 comprises 20 residues. CDR1 SNHLY and CDR2 FYNNEI come from the germline V gene. Trimming cost V 2 bases and J 2 bases; bases outside gene matches: 13. CDR3 bases: TGTGCCAGCAGTGAAATTACCTGGACGGGACTAGCGGGGTTCACAGATACGCAGTATTTT. It translates to CASSEITWTGLAGFTDTQYF.

The V gene is TRBV2, the J gene TRBJ1-5; TRBD1 might be the D (6 bases). The CDR3 runs to 15 residues. The V end was cut by 4 bases, the J end by 7 bases, with 17 bases between. Looked up from germline, CDR1 is SNHLY and CDR2 is FYNNEI. CDR3 in DNA: TGTGCCAGCAGTGCGCTAGGCCTAGGGGGACAGCCCCAGCATTTT. Protein sequence: CASSALGLGGQPQHF.

CDR3 region: CASSLDRSQGPQHF. In DNA, the CDR3 is TGTGCCAGCAGCTTGGACCGGAGCCAAGGGCCCCAGCATTTT. This chain joins TRBV5-4 and TRBJ1-5; D call uncertain. Trimming left V 0 bases short and J 9 bases short, with 13 bases between. The CDR3 has 14 amino acids. Germline V gives CDR1 SGHNT, CDR2 YYREEE (reference sequence).

The chain couples TRBV29-1 to TRBJ1-1; unclear D gene. This CDR3 contains 13 residues. Germline V gene data show CDR1 as SQVTM and CDR2 as ANQGSEA. The V end lost 6 bases, the J end lost 1 base, and 12 bases lay between the germline ends. The CDR3 is CSVLPYTNTEAFF. CDR3 DNA: TGCAGCGTGTTGCCGTACACGAACACTGAAGCTTTCTTT.

The chain combines TRBV15 with TRBJ1-1, with no clear D. The CDR3 is 12 residues long. Trimming stripped 5 bases from V and 4 bases from J, with 8 bases between. Germline CDR1 is LNHNV and CDR2 is YYDKDF (reference sequence). CDR3 protein: CATSGGRTEAFF. The DNA for the CDR3 is TGTGCCACCAGCGGAGGGCGCACTGAAGCTTTCTTT.

The rearrangement uses TRBV4-3 and TRBJ1-2, with TRBD1 matching 9 bases. The CDR3 loop spans 15 amino acids. Per germline, CDR1 LGHNA and CDR2 YSLEER. V was pared by 3 bases and J by 4 bases, with 6 bases of the junction left unmatched. The CDR3 here is CASSQNLGQGYGYTF. The CDR3 nucleotides are TGCGCCAGCAGCCAGAATTTGGGACAGGGCTATGGCTACACCTTC.

This clone appeared once. This sequence joins TRBV5-1 and TRBJ2-5, with D possibly being TRBD1 or TRBD2 (5 bases each). The V gene lost 3 bases and the J gene lost 3 bases, with 15 bases spanning the gap. Germline V gene sequence: CDR1 SGHRS, CDR2 YFSETQ. The CDR3 length is 15 residues. The chain's CDR3 is CASSSGVGQEETQYF. The DNA for the CDR3 is TGCGCCAGCAGCTCCGGGGTGGGGCAGGAAGAGACCCAGTACTTC.

The chain employs TRBV5-1 and TRBJ2-5, with D perhaps TRBD1 (5 bases). Per germline, CDR1 SGHRS and CDR2 YFSETQ. The CDR3 runs to 14 residues. The V end was cut by 0 bases, the J end by 1 base, with 7 bases between. Here the CDR3 DNA reads TGCGCCAGCAGCTTGGGACAGCTCCAAGAGACCCAGTACTTC. Translation gives CASSLGQLQETQYF.